A selection of T cell receptor beta chains follows, all from one sample in a study of early T cells in non-severe SARS-CoV-2 infection. TCRdb re-called the 5' RACE reads through MiXCR, storing one row per CDR3 protein. The table lists roughly 80,000 distinct CDR3 sequences, 11% to 15% of them singletons. Sample: whole blood. These receptor sequences come from an adult who was a healthcare worker with PCR-confirmed SARS-CoV-2 infection or an uninfected control (not recorded which). Both conserved end residues are trimmed from each CDR3. The order of the fields is V gene, J gene, CDR3 protein.

v_gene: TRBV5-1; j_gene: TRBJ2-5; CDR3aa: ASSLAGAGETQY
v_gene: TRBV6-4; j_gene: TRBJ2-2; CDR3aa: ASREVANTGELF
v_gene: TRBV12-3/TRBV12-4; j_gene: TRBJ2-5; CDR3aa: ASSFFGTGKSETQY
v_gene: TRBV6-1; j_gene: TRBJ2-1; CDR3aa: ASSVRPSGTNEQF
v_gene: TRBV4-2; j_gene: TRBJ2-5; CDR3aa: ASSPGLAGGLETQY
v_gene: TRBV29-1; j_gene: TRBJ2-7; CDR3aa: SVVSGRGGYEQY
v_gene: TRBV7-9; j_gene: TRBJ1-1; CDR3aa: ASSNDPRSPEAF
v_gene: TRBV20-1; j_gene: TRBJ2-1; CDR3aa: SARVTAGVYNEQF
v_gene: TRBV6-1; j_gene: TRBJ2-1; CDR3aa: ASSEVAARLNNEQF
v_gene: TRBV20-1; j_gene: TRBJ2-7; CDR3aa: SASRASGNYEQY
v_gene: TRBV21-1; j_gene: TRBJ2-1; CDR3aa: ASKNLYNEQF
v_gene: TRBV12-3/TRBV12-4; j_gene: TRBJ2-7; CDR3aa: ASSFGELYEQY
v_gene: TRBV13; j_gene: TRBJ2-1; CDR3aa: ASSLQGNEQF
v_gene: TRBV6-1; j_gene: TRBJ2-7; CDR3aa: ASSEVGRGIDEQY
v_gene: TRBV4-1; j_gene: TRBJ1-5; CDR3aa: ASSLSGFDQPQH
v_gene: TRBV20-1; j_gene: TRBJ1-5; CDR3aa: SARDAQGGSNQPQH
v_gene: TRBV12-3/TRBV12-4; j_gene: TRBJ2-7; CDR3aa: ASSLGMVRATYEQY
v_gene: TRBV5-1; j_gene: TRBJ1-1; CDR3aa: ASSWTPGGSGEAF
v_gene: TRBV3-1; j_gene: TRBJ2-5; CDR3aa: ASSQGTGGVRETQY
v_gene: TRBV15; j_gene: TRBJ1-5; CDR3aa: VTSPQVGRGNQPQH
v_gene: TRBV6-1; j_gene: TRBJ1-5; CDR3aa: ASKSGRGSNQPQH
v_gene: TRBV20-1; j_gene: TRBJ2-7; CDR3aa: SAIDGVASTYEQY
v_gene: TRBV6-1; j_gene: TRBJ1-5; CDR3aa: ASSEAGTFVYSNQPQH
v_gene: TRBV7-2; j_gene: TRBJ2-2; CDR3aa: ASSRVSGSNTGELF
v_gene: TRBV7-9; j_gene: TRBJ1-1; CDR3aa: ASSLGRAEAF
v_gene: TRBV18; j_gene: TRBJ2-1; CDR3aa: ASSPLGRNEQF
v_gene: TRBV5-1; j_gene: TRBJ2-7; CDR3aa: ASSSQTGAIYEQY
v_gene: TRBV6-1; j_gene: TRBJ2-7; CDR3aa: ASKLTVTYEQY
v_gene: TRBV7-6; j_gene: TRBJ2-3; CDR3aa: ASSLVFGRSPTDTQY
v_gene: TRBV7-9; j_gene: TRBJ2-5; CDR3aa: ASSQALGHQETQY
v_gene: TRBV20-1; j_gene: TRBJ2-4; CDR3aa: SAGRTGLSIQY
v_gene: TRBV18; j_gene: TRBJ1-1; CDR3aa: ASSPPSIYSPHGTEAF
v_gene: TRBV30; j_gene: TRBJ1-2; CDR3aa: AWSVLGKIYGYT
v_gene: TRBV29-1; j_gene: TRBJ2-2; CDR3aa: SVPSNAGELF
v_gene: TRBV19; j_gene: TRBJ1-5; CDR3aa: ASSITGQGQPQH
v_gene: TRBV29-1; j_gene: TRBJ1-5; CDR3aa: SVGDGNQPQH
v_gene: TRBV29-1; j_gene: TRBJ2-5; CDR3aa: SVEKTSGIVGTQY
v_gene: TRBV5-1; j_gene: TRBJ2-5; CDR3aa: ASSLSGQRQETQY
v_gene: TRBV7-2; j_gene: TRBJ1-2; CDR3aa: ASSPMEAGYGYT
v_gene: TRBV5-1; j_gene: TRBJ2-7; CDR3aa: ASSPGLAGGFYEQY